This is a list of T cell receptor beta chains from one sample in a study of radiotherapy plus CTLA-4 blockade in lung cancer. Produced via immunoSEQ multiplex PCR; TCRdb's table is partial and in-frame only. Of 45,000 or so clones listed, 70% to 75% were seen once; the top ten hold approximately 3.3%. The material was peripheral blood, obtained from a patient treated with radiotherapy plus ipilimumab. Receptors originate from a human donor with non-small cell lung cancer who had a complete response to radiotherapy plus ipilimumab. The CDR3 runs from the conserved cysteine through the conserved F or W. D genes are given only for firm matches. Clone size is shown for a subset of rows, as once, few, many or a class of expanded clone.

d_gene: NA; v_gene: TRBV4-1; j_gene: TRBJ2-1; abundance: NA; CDR3aa: CASSPIRAGYNEQFF; CDR3nt: TGCGCCAGCAGCCCAATCAGGGCAGGGTACAATGAGCAGTTCTTC
d_gene: NA; v_gene: TRBV29-1; j_gene: TRBJ1-4; abundance: NA; CDR3aa: CSVRPGLNEKLFF; CDR3nt: TGCAGCGTCCGCCCAGGACTAAATGAAAAACTGTTTTTT
d_gene: NA; v_gene: TRBV19; j_gene: TRBJ1-5; abundance: NA; CDR3aa: CATKGVGSNQPQHF; CDR3nt: TGTGCCACGAAGGGGGTGGGGAGCAATCAGCCCCAGCATTTT
d_gene: NA; v_gene: TRBV6-1; j_gene: TRBJ1-2; abundance: NA; CDR3aa: CASSVTIGGPNYGYTF; CDR3nt: TGTGCCAGCAGTGTAACGATAGGGGGACCTAACTATGGCTACACCTTC
d_gene: NA; v_gene: TRBV5-1; j_gene: TRBJ2-6; abundance: NA; CDR3aa: CASTPQSGANVLTF; CDR3nt: TGCGCCAGCACCCCACAGTCCGGGGCCAACGTCCTGACTTTC
d_gene: TRBD2; v_gene: TRBV11-2; j_gene: TRBJ2-7; abundance: NA; CDR3aa: CASSLAGLAGDSYEQYF; CDR3nt: TGTGCCAGCAGCTTAGCCGGTTTAGCGGGGGATTCCTACGAGCAGTACTTC
d_gene: TRBD1; v_gene: TRBV7-2; j_gene: TRBJ1-6; abundance: NA; CDR3aa: CASSLRDRGSYNSPLHF; CDR3nt: TGTGCCAGCAGCTTACGAGACAGGGGCTCCTATAATTCACCCCTCCACTTT
d_gene: TRBD1; v_gene: TRBV7-9; j_gene: TRBJ2-5; abundance: NA; CDR3aa: CASSLASGGQETQYF; CDR3nt: TGTGCCAGCAGCTTAGCCTCAGGGGGCCAAGAGACCCAGTACTTC
d_gene: NA; v_gene: TRBV9; j_gene: TRBJ2-7; abundance: NA; CDR3aa: CASSVGLASYEQYF; CDR3nt: TGTGCCAGCAGCGTAGGTCTAGCGTCCTACGAGCAGTACTTC
d_gene: NA; v_gene: TRBV25-1; j_gene: TRBJ2-4; abundance: NA; CDR3aa: CASSGQGRKNIQYF; CDR3nt: TGTGCCAGCAGTGGGCAGGGAAGGAAAAACATTCAGTACTTC
d_gene: TRBD2; v_gene: TRBV19; j_gene: TRBJ2-1; abundance: NA; CDR3aa: CASSIVGGVSDEQFF; CDR3nt: TGTGCCAGTAGTATAGTCGGGGGGGTTAGTGATGAGCAGTTCTTC
d_gene: TRBD2; v_gene: TRBV5-1; j_gene: TRBJ2-5; abundance: few; CDR3aa: CASSRRLAEQETQYF; CDR3nt: TGCGCCAGCAGCCGGCGGCTAGCGGAACAAGAGACCCAGTACTTC
d_gene: TRBD2; v_gene: TRBV7-2; j_gene: TRBJ2-3; abundance: once; CDR3aa: CASSRVRSASGGADTQYF; CDR3nt: TGTGCCAGCAGCCGAGTACGCAGCGCCAGCGGGGGGGCAGATACGCAGTATTTT
d_gene: TRBD2; v_gene: TRBV5-1; j_gene: TRBJ2-7; abundance: NA; CDR3aa: CASTLLAGYYEQYF; CDR3nt: TGCGCCAGCACCTTACTAGCGGGTTACTACGAGCAGTACTTC
d_gene: NA; v_gene: TRBV18; j_gene: TRBJ2-3; abundance: NA; CDR3aa: CASSPPGLDTQYF; CDR3nt: TGTGCCAGCTCACCACCTGGACTAGATACGCAGTATTTT
d_gene: TRBD1; v_gene: TRBV7-9; j_gene: TRBJ2-3; abundance: NA; CDR3aa: CASSARQGNSVGDTQYF; CDR3nt: TGTGCCAGCAGCGCCCGACAGGGGAACTCGGTTGGAGATACGCAGTATTTT
d_gene: TRBD1; v_gene: TRBV28; j_gene: TRBJ2-1; abundance: once; CDR3aa: CASSVSTGGLNEQFF; CDR3nt: TGTGCCAGCAGTGTATCGACAGGGGGCCTGAATGAGCAGTTCTTC
d_gene: NA; v_gene: TRBV6-5; j_gene: TRBJ2-1; abundance: NA; CDR3aa: CASSYSTRRLYNEQFF; CDR3nt: TGTGCCAGCAGTTACTCGACTAGAAGGCTATACAATGAGCAGTTCTTC
d_gene: TRBD1; v_gene: TRBV28; j_gene: TRBJ1-2; abundance: NA; CDR3aa: CASSPTGANGYTF; CDR3nt: TGTGCCAGCAGCCCGACAGGGGCAAATGGCTACACCTTC
d_gene: NA; v_gene: TRBV18; j_gene: TRBJ1-2; abundance: NA; CDR3aa: CASSPGAQGLNYGYTF; CDR3nt: TGTGCCAGCTCACCAGGAGCTCAGGGTCTTAACTATGGCTACACCTTC
d_gene: NA; v_gene: TRBV6-1; j_gene: TRBJ2-6; abundance: few; CDR3aa: CASSGSRINSGANVLTF; CDR3nt: TGTGCCAGCAGTGGGAGCAGAATTAACTCTGGGGCCAACGTCCTGACTTTC
d_gene: TRBD1; v_gene: TRBV2; j_gene: TRBJ1-1; abundance: NA; CDR3aa: CATARPGGNTEAFF; CDR3nt: TGTGCCACCGCCCGGCCAGGGGGTAACACTGAAGCTTTCTTT
d_gene: TRBD1; v_gene: TRBV10-2; j_gene: TRBJ1-5; abundance: NA; CDR3aa: CASSESAPGQGGSQHF; CDR3nt: TGCGCCAGCAGTGAATCCGCACCGGGACAGGGAGGGTCCCAGCATTTT